The rows below give T cell receptor beta chains drawn from one sample of a study of Graves' ophthalmopathy and Graves' hyperthyroidism. Each CDR3 protein gets one entry after TCRdb re-called the multiplex PCR reads with MiXCR. The sample lists around 660,000 distinct CDR3 sequences, roughly two fifths occurring once. Material for sequencing was peripheral blood. The receptors stem from an adult man with Graves' ophthalmopathy. Both conserved end residues are part of each CDR3. The order of the fields is CDR3 DNA, CDR3 protein, CDR3 length, D gene, clone size, V gene, J gene. D genes are given only for firm matches. Not every row has a clone size; where given, it reads once, few, many or a size class.

CDR3 DNA: TGTGCCAGCAGCTTAGGCGCGGCCAACGTCCTGACTTTC
CDR3 protein: CASSLGAANVLTF
CDR3 length: 13
D gene: -
clone size: many
V gene: TRBV7-9
J gene: TRBJ2-6

CDR3 DNA: TGCAGTGCTAGAGACGAATCCTACGGGCAGTACTTC
CDR3 protein: CSARDESYGQYF
CDR3 length: 12
D gene: -
clone size: -
V gene: TRBV20-1
J gene: TRBJ2-5

CDR3 DNA: TGTGCCAGCAGTGAACGGGGGACAGAGTTTTATGGCTACACCTTC
CDR3 protein: CASSERGTEFYGYTF
CDR3 length: 15
D gene: TRBD1
clone size: few
V gene: TRBV25-1
J gene: TRBJ1-2

CDR3 DNA: TGCAGCGTTGCTGGGCAGGCGGAGACCCAGTACTTC
CDR3 protein: CSVAGQAETQYF
CDR3 length: 12
D gene: -
clone size: -
V gene: TRBV29-1
J gene: TRBJ2-5

CDR3 DNA: TGCAGCGTTGAAGAAGGAGGGATCAGGGAGCAGTACTTC
CDR3 protein: CSVEEGGIREQYF
CDR3 length: 13
D gene: -
clone size: -
V gene: TRBV29-1
J gene: TRBJ2-5

CDR3 DNA: TGTGCCAGCAGTTACTCGACGGCTGGAAACACCATATATTTT
CDR3 protein: CASSYSTAGNTIYF
CDR3 length: 14
D gene: -
clone size: many
V gene: TRBV6-6
J gene: TRBJ1-3

CDR3 DNA: TGTGCCAGTGCTAGCGGGGGAGCAAAGGAGACCCAGTACTTC
CDR3 protein: CASASGGAKETQYF
CDR3 length: 14
D gene: TRBD2
clone size: -
V gene: TRBV27
J gene: TRBJ2-5

CDR3 DNA: TGTGCCACCAGCAGACCCCAAAGCTCTGGGGCCAACGTCCTGACTTTC
CDR3 protein: CATSRPQSSGANVLTF
CDR3 length: 16
D gene: -
clone size: -
V gene: TRBV15
J gene: TRBJ2-6

CDR3 DNA: TGTGCCAGCAGCTTAGGGTTAACAGATCTGTACTTC
CDR3 protein: CASSLGLTDLYF
CDR3 length: 12
D gene: -
clone size: many
V gene: TRBV7-2
J gene: TRBJ2-7

CDR3 DNA: TGCAGCGTTGACGAGGGACAGGGGTTAACCTACGAGCATTTT
CDR3 protein: CSVDEGQGLTYEHF
CDR3 length: 14
D gene: TRBD1
clone size: -
V gene: TRBV29-1
J gene: TRBJ1-5

CDR3 DNA: TGCGTCAGCAGCTTGGCCTCTGTGGGTTTGAACTACGAGCAGTACTTC
CDR3 protein: CVSSLASVGLNYEQYF
CDR3 length: 16
D gene: -
clone size: -
V gene: TRBV7-9
J gene: TRBJ2-7

CDR3 DNA: TGTGCCAGCAGCTTGGGGACAGGGACTGAGGGCTACACCTTC
CDR3 protein: CASSLGTGTEGYTF
CDR3 length: 14
D gene: TRBD1
clone size: many
V gene: TRBV5-8
J gene: TRBJ1-2

CDR3 DNA: TGTGCCAGCAGCCGTCGACAGGGGAGTGAAAAACTGTTTTTT
CDR3 protein: CASSRRQGSEKLFF
CDR3 length: 14
D gene: TRBD1
clone size: -
V gene: TRBV14
J gene: TRBJ1-4

CDR3 DNA: TGTGCCATCAGGAAGTCGGGACTGGATGACACCATATATTTT
CDR3 protein: CAIRKSGLDDTIYF
CDR3 length: 14
D gene: -
clone size: many
V gene: TRBV10-3
J gene: TRBJ1-3

CDR3 DNA: TGTGCCAGCAGTTTGCACAGGGAAAGGTCACCCCTCCACTTT
CDR3 protein: CASSLHRERSPLHF
CDR3 length: 14
D gene: -
clone size: many
V gene: TRBV12-3/TRBV12-4
J gene: TRBJ1-6

CDR3 DNA: TGTGCCAGCAGCTTAGCGGTGGATCAGCCCCAGCATTTT
CDR3 protein: CASSLAVDQPQHF
CDR3 length: 13
D gene: -
clone size: many
V gene: TRBV7-8
J gene: TRBJ1-5

CDR3 DNA: TGCAGTGCTTCGGGCAACAGGCCAACTAATGAAAAACTGTTTTTT
CDR3 protein: CSASGNRPTNEKLFF
CDR3 length: 15
D gene: -
clone size: -
V gene: TRBV20-1
J gene: TRBJ1-4

CDR3 DNA: TGTGCCAGTAGTTTGGAATTTCAGAAGTTGTTTGGCTACACCTTC
CDR3 protein: CASSLEFQKLFGYTF
CDR3 length: 15
D gene: -
clone size: -
V gene: TRBV19
J gene: TRBJ1-2

CDR3 DNA: TGTGCCAGTAGTCCTCGCGACAGCCTGAACACTGAAGCTTTCTTT
CDR3 protein: CASSPRDSLNTEAFF
CDR3 length: 15
D gene: -
clone size: many
V gene: TRBV19
J gene: TRBJ1-1

CDR3 DNA: TGTGCCACCAGCAGAGACCTCCCCGGGACATATGGCTACACCTTC
CDR3 protein: CATSRDLPGTYGYTF
CDR3 length: 15
D gene: -
clone size: many
V gene: TRBV15
J gene: TRBJ1-2

CDR3 DNA: TGTGCCAGCAGCAAGGGACAGGGCCACCAAGAGACCCAGTACTTC
CDR3 protein: CASSKGQGHQETQYF
CDR3 length: 15
D gene: TRBD1
clone size: -
V gene: TRBV5-5
J gene: TRBJ2-5

CDR3 DNA: TGTGCCAGCAGCCTCCGGGGACAGGGTGTGATTAATTCACCCCTCCACTTT
CDR3 protein: CASSLRGQGVINSPLHF
CDR3 length: 17
D gene: TRBD1
clone size: -
V gene: TRBV11-3
J gene: TRBJ1-6

CDR3 DNA: TGTGCCAGCAGAACCCTCGTCCCAGGGGGAATGAACACTGAAGCTTTCTTT
CDR3 protein: CASRTLVPGGMNTEAFF
CDR3 length: 17
D gene: TRBD1
clone size: many
V gene: TRBV2
J gene: TRBJ1-1

CDR3 DNA: TGTGCCATCAGTCAAAGGGATTTAACGACCGGGGAGCTGTTTTTT
CDR3 protein: CAISQRDLTTGELFF
CDR3 length: 15
D gene: -
clone size: many
V gene: TRBV10-3
J gene: TRBJ2-2

CDR3 DNA: TGTGCCAGCAGCGTAGGTAGCGGGGTGAACACCGGGGAGCTGTTTTTT
CDR3 protein: CASSVGSGVNTGELFF
CDR3 length: 16
D gene: TRBD2
clone size: few
V gene: TRBV9
J gene: TRBJ2-2

CDR3 DNA: TGTGCCAGCAGCTTGAGGGGGGATTCACCCCTCCACTTT
CDR3 protein: CASSLRGDSPLHF
CDR3 length: 13
D gene: -
clone size: many
V gene: TRBV7-9
J gene: TRBJ1-6

CDR3 DNA: TGTGCCATCAGTGGAGAAGGGGTCGGTAACACCGGGGAGCTGTTTTTT
CDR3 protein: CAISGEGVGNTGELFF
CDR3 length: 16
D gene: -
clone size: -
V gene: TRBV10-3
J gene: TRBJ2-2

CDR3 DNA: TGTGCCAGCAGTTACTCGAGAAGTTCTAATGAAAAACTGTTTTTT
CDR3 protein: CASSYSRSSNEKLFF
CDR3 length: 15
D gene: -
clone size: few
V gene: TRBV6-5
J gene: TRBJ1-4

CDR3 DNA: TGCGCCAGCAGTGAGTCGAATACAGCCCAGTACTTC
CDR3 protein: CASSESNTAQYF
CDR3 length: 12
D gene: -
clone size: -
V gene: TRBV10-2
J gene: TRBJ2-5

CDR3 DNA: TGTGCCAGCAGGCGGACAGCCAACGTCCTGACTTTC
CDR3 protein: CASRRTANVLTF
CDR3 length: 12
D gene: -
clone size: -
V gene: TRBV7-9
J gene: TRBJ2-6

CDR3 DNA: TGTGCCAGCAGCCAAGAAGGGGACGTACGAAATTCACCCCTCCACTTT
CDR3 protein: CASSQEGDVRNSPLHF
CDR3 length: 16
D gene: -
clone size: many
V gene: TRBV4-2
J gene: TRBJ1-6

CDR3 DNA: TGTGCCAGCAGCTTCTACACAGAGGGCGAGCAGTACTTC
CDR3 protein: CASSFYTEGEQYF
CDR3 length: 13
D gene: -
clone size: -
V gene: TRBV7-2
J gene: TRBJ2-7

CDR3 DNA: TGTGCCAGCATGGGCAGCTCCTACGAGCAGTACTTC
CDR3 protein: CASMGSSYEQYF
CDR3 length: 12
D gene: -
clone size: many
V gene: TRBV7-9
J gene: TRBJ2-7

CDR3 DNA: TGTGCCAGCAGCTTAGATCCAGGATATAATTCACCCCTCCACTTT
CDR3 protein: CASSLDPGYNSPLHF
CDR3 length: 15
D gene: -
clone size: many
V gene: TRBV11-2
J gene: TRBJ1-6

CDR3 DNA: TGTGCCCCGGACACCTATGGCTACACCTTC
CDR3 protein: CAPDTYGYTF
CDR3 length: 10
D gene: -
clone size: -
V gene: TRBV10-3
J gene: TRBJ1-2

CDR3 DNA: TGCGCCAGCAGCCAGGTCACCGGGACCGAAGCTTTCTTT
CDR3 protein: CASSQVTGTEAFF
CDR3 length: 13
D gene: -
clone size: -
V gene: TRBV4-3
J gene: TRBJ1-1

CDR3 DNA: TGTGCCAGCAGTGAGCTGGCGCTAGCGGGTCCTAGCACAGATACGCAGTATTTT
CDR3 protein: CASSELALAGPSTDTQYF
CDR3 length: 18
D gene: TRBD2
clone size: few
V gene: TRBV25-1
J gene: TRBJ2-3

CDR3 DNA: TGCGCCAGCAGCCTCGGACAGGGGGTGTCTGGAAACACCATATATTTT
CDR3 protein: CASSLGQGVSGNTIYF
CDR3 length: 16
D gene: TRBD1
clone size: -
V gene: TRBV4-1
J gene: TRBJ1-3

CDR3 DNA: TGTGCCAGCAGGCCCGCAGGGGTGGTTGGGCCCCAGCATTTT
CDR3 protein: CASRPAGVVGPQHF
CDR3 length: 14
D gene: -
clone size: -
V gene: TRBV2
J gene: TRBJ1-5

CDR3 DNA: TGTGCCAGCAGCCAGCAGCTTCGGGCCCGAAGACGGTCTTCGGGCTACACCTTC
CDR3 protein: CASSQQLRARRRSSGYTF
CDR3 length: 18
D gene: -
clone size: many
V gene: TRBV7-8
J gene: TRBJ1-2

CDR3 DNA: TGCAGCGTTGCGGGAGGCCAAGAGACCCAGCATTTT
CDR3 protein: CSVAGGQETQHF
CDR3 length: 12
D gene: -
clone size: -
V gene: TRBV29-1
J gene: TRBJ1-5

CDR3 DNA: TGTGCCAGCAGTCCAACAAGGTCGGGAGCGCTGTACGAGCAGTACTTC
CDR3 protein: CASSPTRSGALYEQYF
CDR3 length: 16
D gene: -
clone size: few
V gene: TRBV12-3/TRBV12-4
J gene: TRBJ2-7

CDR3 DNA: TGTGCCAGCAGCCCGAGTGGAGGATCAGAATCTGGAAACACCATATATTTT
CDR3 protein: CASSPSGGSESGNTIYF
CDR3 length: 17
D gene: -
clone size: many
V gene: TRBV7-2
J gene: TRBJ1-3

CDR3 DNA: TGTGCCAGCAGCCCTCGGGACAGGGGCGGCTACGAGCAGTACTTC
CDR3 protein: CASSPRDRGGYEQYF
CDR3 length: 15
D gene: TRBD1
clone size: many
V gene: TRBV9
J gene: TRBJ2-7

CDR3 DNA: TGCGCCAGCAGCTTGGGGACAGGGGCCACTAATTACGAGCAGTACTTC
CDR3 protein: CASSLGTGATNYEQYF
CDR3 length: 16
D gene: TRBD1
clone size: -
V gene: TRBV5-1
J gene: TRBJ2-7

CDR3 DNA: TGTGCCAGCAGCTTAGACGGCGGAGGGGCTCGCTGGACCGGGGAGCTGTTTTTT
CDR3 protein: CASSLDGGGARWTGELFF
CDR3 length: 18
D gene: -
clone size: few
V gene: TRBV7-9
J gene: TRBJ2-2

CDR3 DNA: TGTGCCAGCAGCATCGGGACTAGCGACAACTACGAGCAGTACTTC
CDR3 protein: CASSIGTSDNYEQYF
CDR3 length: 15
D gene: TRBD2
clone size: many
V gene: TRBV2
J gene: TRBJ2-7

CDR3 DNA: TGCAGTGCTAGAGTCGACAAATTCGAGCAGTACTTC
CDR3 protein: CSARVDKFEQYF
CDR3 length: 12
D gene: -
clone size: many
V gene: TRBV20-1
J gene: TRBJ2-7

CDR3 DNA: TGCAGCGTTGAGAAACAGGGGTACGTCCACGAGCAGTACTTC
CDR3 protein: CSVEKQGYVHEQYF
CDR3 length: 14
D gene: TRBD1
clone size: many
V gene: TRBV29-1
J gene: TRBJ2-7

CDR3 DNA: TGTGCCAGCAGTGTGCTGCCTAGGGGGGATCATCAGCCCCAGCATTTT
CDR3 protein: CASSVLPRGDHQPQHF
CDR3 length: 16
D gene: -
clone size: -
V gene: TRBV7-9
J gene: TRBJ1-5

CDR3 DNA: TGTGCCAGCAGCACCCAGATGCCGGCTAACTATGGCTACACCTTC
CDR3 protein: CASSTQMPANYGYTF
CDR3 length: 15
D gene: -
clone size: many
V gene: TRBV12-3/TRBV12-4
J gene: TRBJ1-2

CDR3 DNA: TGTGCCAGCAGTGAGCAGGACGAAAAACTGTTTTTT
CDR3 protein: CASSEQDEKLFF
CDR3 length: 12
D gene: -
clone size: many
V gene: TRBV25-1
J gene: TRBJ1-4

CDR3 DNA: TGTGCCAGCAGTGCTGGGACGGGAGGCGGCAATCAGCCCCAGCATTTT
CDR3 protein: CASSAGTGGGNQPQHF
CDR3 length: 16
D gene: -
clone size: -
V gene: TRBV2
J gene: TRBJ1-5